A selection of T cell receptor beta chains follows, all from one sample in a study of T cell repertoires in cytomegalovirus infection. TCRdb ran MiXCR on the reads and lists one entry per CDR3 protein. The data hold roughly 630,000 distinct CDR3 sequences, with 20% to 30% observed a single time. Sequenced material: CD8+ T cells from PBMCs. The receptors were gathered from a human donor in good health (CMV status not recorded). Some clones in this sample may be carry-over from other donors' samples. The CDR3 runs from the conserved cysteine through the conserved F or W. D genes are given only for firm matches. Where a row states a size, it is once, few, many or the class of an expanded clone; other rows omit it.

cdr3_aa cdr3_nt cdr3_length j_call v_call clone_size d_call
CSVEGVGDTQFTDTQYF TGCAGCGTTGAAGGGGTGGGGGACACCCAATTCACAGATACGCAGTATTTT 17 TRBJ2-3 TRBV29-1 NA NA
CASSSTGIDKNTEAFF TGCGCCAGCAGCTCCACGGGGATCGACAAGAACACTGAAGCTTTCTTT 16 TRBJ1-1 TRBV5-1 few NA
CASSIKGGVYTGELFF TGTGCCAGCAGCATCAAGGGAGGAGTATACACCGGGGAGCTGTTTTTT 16 TRBJ2-2 TRBV7-8 many NA
CSAPGPSTDTQYF TGCAGTGCCCCGGGACCGAGCACAGATACGCAGTATTTT 13 TRBJ2-3 TRBV20-1 NA NA
CSVGRGREQFF TGCAGCGTTGGTAGGGGCAGGGAGCAGTTCTTC 11 TRBJ2-1 TRBV29-1 few NA
CASSLSGTTAKNIQYF TGTGCCAGCAGCCTGTCGGGGACAACCGCTAAAAACATTCAGTACTTC 16 TRBJ2-4 TRBV7-9 once NA
CASIGQGPGEQFF TGTGCCAGCATTGGACAGGGGCCGGGTGAGCAGTTCTTC 13 TRBJ2-1 TRBV7-9 NA TRBD1
CASSRDRPSSYNEQFF TGTGCCAGCAGCCGCGACAGACCTAGCTCCTACAATGAGCAGTTCTTC 16 TRBJ2-1 TRBV6-4 few NA
CASSRNGPKNEQFF TGTGCCAGCAGCCGAAACGGACCGAAGAATGAGCAGTTCTTC 14 TRBJ2-1 TRBV7-6 NA NA
CASSLWVYEKLFF TGTGCCAGCAGCTTATGGGTCTACGAAAAACTGTTTTTT 13 TRBJ1-4 TRBV7-8 many NA
CAISESGPGTDTQYF TGTGCCATCAGTGAGTCAGGGCCGGGCACAGATACGCAGTATTTT 15 TRBJ2-3 TRBV10-3 NA NA
CSVEDRVRSLAKTYNEQFF TGCAGCGTTGAAGATCGGGTCAGGTCGCTGGCCAAAACCTACAATGAGCAGTTCTTC 19 TRBJ2-1 TRBV29-1 NA NA
CASSPSGNQGEKLFF TGTGCCAGCAGTCCGTCGGGGAACCAGGGTGAAAAACTGTTTTTT 15 TRBJ1-4 TRBV27 few NA
CASSLVAGNAYTF TGCGCCAGCAGCCTCGTGGCAGGGAACGCGTACACCTTC 13 TRBJ1-2 TRBV4-3 few NA
CASSGSGSELYNEQFF TGTGCCAGCAGCGGATCAGGGTCGGAGCTTTACAATGAGCAGTTCTTC 16 TRBJ2-1 TRBV9 NA NA
CASSHYEGNEQFF TGTGCCAGCAGCCACTATGAGGGCAATGAGCAGTTCTTC 13 TRBJ2-1 TRBV7-6 many NA
CASSSSRKGDTQYF TGTGCCAGCAGTTCGAGCCGCAAGGGTGATACGCAGTATTTT 14 TRBJ2-3 TRBV28 few NA
CASRVGSGHEQFF TGTGCCAGCAGGGTAGGTTCTGGCCATGAGCAGTTCTTC 13 TRBJ2-1 TRBV7-2 many NA
CAISEGTGNDEQYF TGTGCCATCAGTGAGGGGACAGGGAACGACGAGCAGTACTTC 14 TRBJ2-7 TRBV10-3 few TRBD1
CASSLGPGQPQHF TGTGCCAGCAGCTTAGGGCCAGGTCAGCCCCAGCATTTT 13 TRBJ1-5 TRBV7-4 many NA
CASSYTTENTEAFF TGTGCCAGCAGTTACACGACAGAGAACACTGAAGCTTTCTTT 14 TRBJ1-1 TRBV6-8 NA NA
CASSFQGRRGTDTQYF TGTGCCAGCAGTTTTCAGGGGAGACGAGGCACAGATACGCAGTATTTT 16 TRBJ2-3 TRBV7-9 few NA
CASRPGENQPQHF TGTGCCAGCAGGCCGGGGGAAAATCAGCCCCAGCATTTT 13 TRBJ1-5 TRBV27 many NA
CSARPGTSGYNEQFF TGCAGTGCTAGACCCGGGACTAGCGGATACAATGAGCAGTTCTTC 15 TRBJ2-1 TRBV20-1 few TRBD2
CASSSGVVTYEQYF TGTGCCAGCAGTTCAGGGGTTGTCACCTACGAGCAGTACTTC 14 TRBJ2-7 TRBV27 NA NA
CASSPGGRPSGYTF TGTGCCAGCAGCCCGGGGGGACGGCCGTCGGGCTACACCTTC 14 TRBJ1-2 TRBV7-9 many NA
CSAPDSGYTF TGCAGTGCTCCGGACTCCGGCTACACCTTC 10 TRBJ1-2 TRBV20-1 NA NA
CASSSTTREGPTDTQYF TGTGCCAGCAGTTCCACCACCCGTGAGGGGCCCACAGATACGCAGTATTTT 17 TRBJ2-3 TRBV28 many NA
CASSEEQFYEQYF TGCGCCAGCAGTGAGGAGCAATTCTACGAGCAGTACTTC 13 TRBJ2-7 TRBV10-2 few NA
CSVGQGGGYTF TGCAGCGTTGGTCAGGGCGGTGGCTACACCTTC 11 TRBJ1-2 TRBV29-1 NA NA
CSAVWQGGPTEAFF TGCAGTGCCGTATGGCAGGGGGGCCCCACTGAAGCTTTCTTT 14 TRBJ1-1 TRBV20-1 many TRBD1
CASGFSTLTNTGELFF TGTGCTAGTGGTTTCTCTACTTTAACCAACACCGGGGAGCTGTTTTTT 16 TRBJ2-2 TRBV12-5 NA NA
CASSQAPDHNEQFF TGTGCCAGCAGCCAAGCCCCGGACCACAATGAGCAGTTCTTC 14 TRBJ2-1 TRBV14 few NA
CASRLRAVENQPQHF TGTGCCAGCAGATTAAGGGCAGTAGAAAATCAGCCCCAGCATTTT 15 TRBJ1-5 TRBV28 NA NA
CASSSWRSDTQYF TGTGCCAGCAGCTCCTGGCGGTCAGATACGCAGTATTTT 13 TRBJ2-3 TRBV7-9 NA NA
CASSMGEALPDTQYF TGTGCCAGTAGTATGGGGGAGGCTCTCCCAGATACGCAGTATTTT 15 TRBJ2-3 TRBV19 once NA
CASSPSGGRTYEQYF TGTGCCAGCAGTCCCTCGGGGGGTCGGACCTACGAGCAGTACTTC 15 TRBJ2-7 TRBV27 few TRBD2
CASSYKTANTEAFF TGTGCCAGCAGTTACAAGACAGCGAACACTGAAGCTTTCTTT 14 TRBJ1-1 TRBV6-6 NA NA
CASSLEQGYEQYF TGTGCCAGCAGCCTAGAACAGGGGTACGAGCAGTACTTC 13 TRBJ2-7 TRBV7-2 many TRBD1
CASSLGPRYGYEQYF TGTGCCAGCAGCTTAGGGCCCAGGTACGGATACGAGCAGTACTTC 15 TRBJ2-7 TRBV7-9 many NA
CASSVLLSSYNEQFF TGTGCCAGCAGTGTACTACTTAGCTCCTACAATGAGCAGTTCTTC 15 TRBJ2-1 TRBV28 NA NA
CSGYNTGELFF TGCAGCGGCTATAACACCGGGGAGCTGTTTTTT 11 TRBJ2-2 TRBV29-1 few NA
CSVDTGEAFF TGCAGCGTCGATACAGGGGAAGCTTTCTTT 10 TRBJ1-1 TRBV29-1 NA NA
CASSSLPGQGFKAKNIQYF TGTGCCAGCAGCTCCCTTCCGGGACAGGGTTTTAAAGCCAAAAACATTCAGTACTTC 19 TRBJ2-4 TRBV7-9 many TRBD1
CSARRTALNTEAFF TGCAGTGCTAGGAGGACAGCCTTGAACACTGAAGCTTTCTTT 14 TRBJ1-1 TRBV20-1 few NA
CASSQDGHRTDTQYF TGTGCCAGCAGCCAAGATGGACATCGCACAGATACGCAGTATTTT 15 TRBJ2-3 TRBV14 NA NA
CASSLQGADGNQPQHF TGTGCCAGCAGCCTACAGGGGGCTGACGGCAATCAGCCCCAGCATTTT 16 TRBJ1-5 TRBV6-6 NA TRBD1